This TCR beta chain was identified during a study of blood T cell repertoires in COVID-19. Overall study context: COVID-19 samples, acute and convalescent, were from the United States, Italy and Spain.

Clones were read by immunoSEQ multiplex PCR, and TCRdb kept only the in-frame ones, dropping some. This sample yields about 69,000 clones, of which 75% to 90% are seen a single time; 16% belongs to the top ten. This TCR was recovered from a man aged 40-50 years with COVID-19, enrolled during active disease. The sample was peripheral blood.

CDR3 sequence: CASSPRQGETEAFF. CDR3 DNA sequence: TGTGCCAGCTCGCCAAGACAGGGAGAAACTGAAGCTTTCTTT. The chain is built from TRBV18 and TRBJ1-1, with 7 bases fitting TRBD1. Trimming removed 6 bases from V and 5 bases from J; junction bases left unmatched: 9. There are 14 residues in the CDR3. Per germline, CDR1 KGHSH and CDR2 LQKENI.